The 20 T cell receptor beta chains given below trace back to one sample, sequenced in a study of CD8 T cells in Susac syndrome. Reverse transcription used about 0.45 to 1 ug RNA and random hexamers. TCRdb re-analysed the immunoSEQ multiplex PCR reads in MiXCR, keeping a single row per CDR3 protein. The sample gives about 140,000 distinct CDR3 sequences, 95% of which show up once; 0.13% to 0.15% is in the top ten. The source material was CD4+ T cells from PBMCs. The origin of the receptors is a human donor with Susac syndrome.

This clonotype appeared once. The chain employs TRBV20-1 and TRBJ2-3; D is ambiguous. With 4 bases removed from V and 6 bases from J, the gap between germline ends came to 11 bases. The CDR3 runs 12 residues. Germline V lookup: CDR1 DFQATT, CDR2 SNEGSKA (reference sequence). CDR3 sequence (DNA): TGCAGTGCTACCCAGGTTAGCGATACGCAGTATTTT. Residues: CSATQVSDTQYF.

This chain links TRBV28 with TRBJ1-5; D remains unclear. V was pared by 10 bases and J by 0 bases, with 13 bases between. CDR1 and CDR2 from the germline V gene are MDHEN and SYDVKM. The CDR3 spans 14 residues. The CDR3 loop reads CATKRLYSNQPQHF. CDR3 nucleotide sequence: TGTGCCACTAAAAGACTTTATAGCAATCAGCCCCAGCATTTT. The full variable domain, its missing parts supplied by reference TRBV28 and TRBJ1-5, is DVKVTQSSRYLVKRTGEKVFLECVQDMDHENMFWYRQDPGLGLRLIYFSYDVKMKEKGDIPEGYSVSREKKERFSLILESASTNQTSMYLCATKRLYSNQPQHFGDGTRLSIL.

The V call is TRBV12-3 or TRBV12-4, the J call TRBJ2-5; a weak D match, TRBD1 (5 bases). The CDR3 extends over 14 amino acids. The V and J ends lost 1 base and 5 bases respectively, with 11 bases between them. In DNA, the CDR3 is TGTGCCAGCAGTTTAGACCAGGGTGGGGAGACCCAGTACTTC. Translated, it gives CASSLDQGGETQYF.

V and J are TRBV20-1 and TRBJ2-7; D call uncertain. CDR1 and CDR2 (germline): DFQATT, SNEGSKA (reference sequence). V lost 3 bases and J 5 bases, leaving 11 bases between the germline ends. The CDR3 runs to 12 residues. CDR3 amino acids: CSASSQWNEQYF. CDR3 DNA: TGCAGTGCTAGTTCTCAGTGGAACGAGCAGTACTTC.

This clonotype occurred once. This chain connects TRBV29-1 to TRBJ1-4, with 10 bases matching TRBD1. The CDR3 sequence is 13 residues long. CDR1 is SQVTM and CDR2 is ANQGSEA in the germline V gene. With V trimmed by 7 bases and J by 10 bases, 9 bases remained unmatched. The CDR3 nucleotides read TGCAGCGCAGGGGACAGGGGAGTCGGAAAACTGTTTTTT. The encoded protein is CSAGDRGVGKLFF.

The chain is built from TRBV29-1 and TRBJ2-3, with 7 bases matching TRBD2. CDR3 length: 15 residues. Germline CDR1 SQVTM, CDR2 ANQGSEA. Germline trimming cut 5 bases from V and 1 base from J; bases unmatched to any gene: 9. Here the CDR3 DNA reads TGCAGCGTTTTTTGGACTAGTGAGCGCACAGATACGCAGTATTTT. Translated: CSVFWTSERTDTQYF.

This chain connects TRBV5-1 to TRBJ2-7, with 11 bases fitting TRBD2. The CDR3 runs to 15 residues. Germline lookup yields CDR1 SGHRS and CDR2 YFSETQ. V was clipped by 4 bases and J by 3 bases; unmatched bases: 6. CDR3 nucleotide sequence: TGCGCCAGCAGCGACCGACTAGCGGGATACTACGAGCAGTACTTC. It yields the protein CASSDRLAGYYEQYF.

CDR3: CSARARWGFGTEAFF. The CDR3 nucleotides read TGCAGTGCTCGCGCTAGATGGGGGTTCGGCACTGAAGCTTTCTTT. The chain combines TRBV20-1 with TRBJ1-1; D may be TRBD1 (5 bases). CDR1 and CDR2 from the germline V gene are DFQATT and SNEGSKA (reference sequence). The ends were cut back, 5 bases at V and 4 bases at J, with 20 bases in the middle. The CDR3 contains 15 residues.

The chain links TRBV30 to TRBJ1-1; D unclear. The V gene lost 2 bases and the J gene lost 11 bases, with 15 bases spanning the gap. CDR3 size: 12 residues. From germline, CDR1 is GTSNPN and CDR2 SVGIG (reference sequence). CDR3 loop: CAWSLLAGPAFF. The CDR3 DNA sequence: TGTGCCTGGAGTCTCCTGGCAGGCCCGGCTTTCTTT.

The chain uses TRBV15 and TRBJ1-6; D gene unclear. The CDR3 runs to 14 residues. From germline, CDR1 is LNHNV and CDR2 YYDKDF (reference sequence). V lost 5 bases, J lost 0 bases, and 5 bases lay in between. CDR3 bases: TGTGCCACCAGCCCCCGCTCCTATAATTCACCCCTCCACTTT. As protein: CATSPRSYNSPLHF.

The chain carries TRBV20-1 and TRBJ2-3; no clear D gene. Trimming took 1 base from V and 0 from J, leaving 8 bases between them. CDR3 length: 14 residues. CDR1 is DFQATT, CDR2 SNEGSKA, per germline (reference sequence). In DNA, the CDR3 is TGCAGTGCTAGAGTTCTTTCGAGCACAGATACGCAGTATTTT. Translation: CSARVLSSTDTQYF.

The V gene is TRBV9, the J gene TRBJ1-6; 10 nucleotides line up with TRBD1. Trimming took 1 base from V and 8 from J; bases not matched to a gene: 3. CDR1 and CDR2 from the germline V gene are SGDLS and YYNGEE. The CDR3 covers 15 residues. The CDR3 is CASSVTGTGDSPLHF. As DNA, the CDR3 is TGTGCCAGCAGCGTAACCGGGACAGGGGATTCACCCCTCCACTTT.

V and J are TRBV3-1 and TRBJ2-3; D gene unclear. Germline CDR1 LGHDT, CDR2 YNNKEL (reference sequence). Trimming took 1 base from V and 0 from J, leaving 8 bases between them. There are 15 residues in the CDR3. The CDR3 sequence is CASSQALASTDTQYF. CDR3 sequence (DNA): TGTGCCAGCAGCCAAGCTCTGGCTAGCACAGATACGCAGTATTTT.

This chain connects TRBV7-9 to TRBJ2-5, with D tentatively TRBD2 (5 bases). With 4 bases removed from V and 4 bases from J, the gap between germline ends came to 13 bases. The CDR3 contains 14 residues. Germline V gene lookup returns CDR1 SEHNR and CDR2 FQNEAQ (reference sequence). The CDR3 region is CASSSFRRGETQYF. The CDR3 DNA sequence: TGTGCCAGCAGCTCATTTCGCCGGGGAGAGACCCAGTACTTC.

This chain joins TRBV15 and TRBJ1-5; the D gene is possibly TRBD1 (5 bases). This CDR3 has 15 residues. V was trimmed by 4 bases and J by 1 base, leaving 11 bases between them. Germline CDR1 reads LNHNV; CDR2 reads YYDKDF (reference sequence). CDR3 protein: CATSKVRGSNQPQHF. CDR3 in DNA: TGTGCCACCAGCAAGGTCCGGGGGAGCAATCAGCCCCAGCATTTT.

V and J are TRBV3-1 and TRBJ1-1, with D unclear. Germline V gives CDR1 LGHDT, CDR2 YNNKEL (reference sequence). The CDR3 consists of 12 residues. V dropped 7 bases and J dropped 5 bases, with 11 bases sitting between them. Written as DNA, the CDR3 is TGTGCCAGCAAAGGGTTGGAAACTGAAGCTTTCTTT. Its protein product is CASKGLETEAFF.

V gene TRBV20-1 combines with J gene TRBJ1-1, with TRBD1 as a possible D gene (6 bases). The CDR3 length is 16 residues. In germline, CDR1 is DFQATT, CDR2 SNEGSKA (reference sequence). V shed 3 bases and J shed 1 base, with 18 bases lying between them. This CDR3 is CSASGSGGGRNTEAFF. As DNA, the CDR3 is TGCAGTGCTAGTGGATCGGGGGGCGGGCGGAACACTGAAGCTTTCTTT.

The CDR3 bases are TGTGCCAGCAGTTTAGTTCATCGGGCCGAAAACACCATATATTTT. This sequence encodes CASSLVHRAENTIYF. The chain joins TRBV12-3 or TRBV12-4 to TRBJ1-3; the D is unclear. V lost 1 base to trimming and J lost 6 bases, with 13 bases between them. CDR3 size: 15 residues.

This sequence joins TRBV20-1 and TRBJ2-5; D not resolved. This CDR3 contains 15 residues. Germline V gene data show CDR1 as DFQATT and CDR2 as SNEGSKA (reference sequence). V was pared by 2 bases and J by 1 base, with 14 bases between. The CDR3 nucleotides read TGCAGTGCTAGAATTCCCGGCAGAGTCCAAGAGACCCAGTACTTC. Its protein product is CSARIPGRVQETQYF.

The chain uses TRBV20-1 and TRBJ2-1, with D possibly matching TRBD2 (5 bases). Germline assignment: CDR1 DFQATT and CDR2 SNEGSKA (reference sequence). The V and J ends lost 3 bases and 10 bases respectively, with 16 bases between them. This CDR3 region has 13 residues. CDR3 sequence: CSASTVAGREQFF. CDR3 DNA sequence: TGCAGTGCTAGTACCGTCGCGGGTCGGGAGCAGTTCTTC.